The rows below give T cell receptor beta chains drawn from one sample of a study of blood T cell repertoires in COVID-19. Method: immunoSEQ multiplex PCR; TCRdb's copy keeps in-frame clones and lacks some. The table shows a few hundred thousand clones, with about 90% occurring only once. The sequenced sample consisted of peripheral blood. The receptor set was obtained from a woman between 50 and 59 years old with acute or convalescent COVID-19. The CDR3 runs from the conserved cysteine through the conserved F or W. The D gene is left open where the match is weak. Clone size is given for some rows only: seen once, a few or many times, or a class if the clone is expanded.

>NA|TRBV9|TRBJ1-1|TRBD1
CASTPQGASAEAFF
TGTGCCAGCACCCCCCAGGGGGCATCAGCTGAAGCTTTCTTT
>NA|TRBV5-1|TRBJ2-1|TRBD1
CASSRTGGSGEQFF
TGCGCCAGCAGCAGAACAGGGGGCTCCGGTGAGCAGTTCTTC
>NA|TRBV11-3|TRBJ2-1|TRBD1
CASSLIQGANYGEQFF
TGTGCCAGCAGCTTAATACAGGGGGCGAATTATGGTGAGCAGTTCTTC
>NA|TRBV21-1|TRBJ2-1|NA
CASSDTLGSADVREQFF
TGTGCCAGCAGCGATACATTGGGTAGCGCGGATGTGCGGGAGCAGTTCTTC
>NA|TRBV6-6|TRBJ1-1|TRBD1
CASSYLGQGSTEAFF
TGTGCCAGCAGTTACTTGGGACAGGGGAGCACTGAAGCTTTCTTT
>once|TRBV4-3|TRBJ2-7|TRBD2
CASSRTSGLEQYF
TGCGCCAGCAGTAGGACTAGCGGGCTCGAGCAGTACTTC
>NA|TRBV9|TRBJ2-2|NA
CASSPRLGGGTGELFF
TGTGCCAGCAGCCCTAGACTAGGAGGCGGCACCGGGGAGCTGTTTTTT
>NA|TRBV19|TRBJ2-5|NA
CASRRQGFGQETQYF
TGTGCCAGTAGAAGGCAGGGGTTTGGCCAAGAGACCCAGTACTTC
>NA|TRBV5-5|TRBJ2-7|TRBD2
CASRGGTNYEQYF
TGTGCCAGCAGGGGAGGGACCAACTACGAGCAGTACTTC
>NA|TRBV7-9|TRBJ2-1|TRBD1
CASSPGGPEQFF
TGTGCCAGCAGCCCAGGGGGCCCTGAGCAGTTCTTC
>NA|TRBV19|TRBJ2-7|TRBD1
CASSMGDRAVSYEQYF
TGTGCCAGTAGTATGGGTGACAGGGCGGTTTCCTACGAGCAGTACTTC
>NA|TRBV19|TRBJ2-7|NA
CASSTSQSYEQYF
TGTGCCAGTAGTACCAGTCAATCCTACGAGCAGTACTTC
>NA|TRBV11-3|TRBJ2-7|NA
CASSPRGGRGYEQYF
TGTGCCAGCAGCCCCCGTGGGGGCAGGGGCTACGAGCAGTACTTC
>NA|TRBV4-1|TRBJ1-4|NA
CASSQAPTVPEKLFF
TGCGCCAGCAGCCAAGCGCCAACAGTTCCTGAAAAACTGTTTTTT
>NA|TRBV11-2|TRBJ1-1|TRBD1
CASSFMQGGNTEAFF
TGTGCCAGCAGCTTTATGCAGGGGGGGAACACTGAAGCTTTCTTT
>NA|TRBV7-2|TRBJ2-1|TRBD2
CASSASSGTVAEQFF
TGTGCCAGCAGCGCCTCTAGCGGGACCGTCGCTGAGCAGTTCTTC
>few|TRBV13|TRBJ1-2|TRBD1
CASSLGDRGLLQGYTF
TGTGCCAGCAGCTTGGGTGACAGGGGGCTTTTACAGGGCTACACCTTC
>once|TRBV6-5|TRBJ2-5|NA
CASRRTEQETQYF
TGTGCCAGCAGGCGGACAGAACAAGAGACCCAGTACTTC
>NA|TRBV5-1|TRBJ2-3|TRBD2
CASSLGTSGRTTDTQYF
TGCGCCAGCAGCTTGGGCACTAGCGGGAGGACCACAGATACGCAGTATTTT
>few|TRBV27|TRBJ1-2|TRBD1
CASSLNEGAVGGYTF
TGTGCCAGCAGTTTAAATGAGGGGGCGGTAGGTGGCTACACCTTC
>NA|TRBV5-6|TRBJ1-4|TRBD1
CASSSRTGGERSEKLFF
TGTGCCAGCAGCTCCAGGACAGGGGGCGAACGAAGTGAAAAACTGTTTTTT
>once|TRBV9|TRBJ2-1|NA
CASSVNSGFGSNEQFF
TGTGCCAGCAGCGTAAATTCAGGGTTCGGCTCCAATGAGCAGTTCTTC
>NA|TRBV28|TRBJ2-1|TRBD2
CASSLQGGGRLVFF
TGTGCCAGCAGTTTACAGGGTGGCGGGAGGTTGGTGTTCTTC
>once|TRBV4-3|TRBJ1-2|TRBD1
CASSQEGADRSLYGYTF
TGCGCCAGCAGCCAGGAGGGGGCTGACAGATCCCTCTATGGCTACACCTTC
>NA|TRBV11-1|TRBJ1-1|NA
CASSLNTGRTEAFF
TGTGCCAGCAGCTTAAATACAGGAAGGACTGAAGCTTTCTTT
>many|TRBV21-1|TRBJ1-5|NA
CASRRSSRDQPQHF
TGTGCCAGCCGGCGTTCCAGCCGGGATCAGCCCCAGCATTTT
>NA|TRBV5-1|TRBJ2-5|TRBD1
CASSLYRGEETQYF
TGCGCCAGCAGCTTGTACAGGGGCGAAGAGACCCAGTACTTC
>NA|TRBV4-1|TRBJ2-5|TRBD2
CASSQDRSSGSGTQYF
TGCGCCAGCAGCCAAGATCGGTCTAGCGGAAGCGGGACCCAGTACTTC
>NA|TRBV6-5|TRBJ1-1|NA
CASSRGANTEAFF
TGTGCCAGCAGCCGGGGGGCAAACACTGAAGCTTTCTTT
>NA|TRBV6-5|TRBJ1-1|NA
CASSYSINPGTEAFF
TGTGCCAGCAGTTACTCGATAAATCCGGGGACTGAAGCTTTCTTT
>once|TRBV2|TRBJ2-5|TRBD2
CASSRGAGVYQETQYF
TGTGCCAGCAGTCGGGGAGCGGGGGTGTACCAAGAGACCCAGTACTTC
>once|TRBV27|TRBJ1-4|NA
CASSDPGETNEKLFF
TGTGCCAGCAGTGACCCAGGGGAGACTAATGAAAAACTGTTTTTT
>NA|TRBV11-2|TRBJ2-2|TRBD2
CASRRTSGGTGELFF
TGTGCCAGCAGACGGACTAGCGGGGGGACGGGGGAGCTGTTTTTT
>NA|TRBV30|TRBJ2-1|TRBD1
CAWVRDRGKRAEFF
TGTGCCTGGGTCCGGGACAGGGGGAAAAGGGCGGAGTTCTTC
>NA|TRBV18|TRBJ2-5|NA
CASSRTQRETQYF
TGTGCCAGCTCTCGCACTCAGCGGGAGACCCAGTACTTC
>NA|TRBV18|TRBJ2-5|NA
CASSPRETREETQYF
TGTGCCAGCTCACCACGGGAGACACGCGAAGAGACCCAGTACTTC
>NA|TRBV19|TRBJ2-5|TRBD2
CASSRGVQETQYF
TGTGCCAGTAGCCGGGGGGTCCAAGAGACCCAGTACTTC
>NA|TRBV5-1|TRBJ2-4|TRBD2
CASSLGGGHIQYF
TGCGCCAGCAGCTTGGGCGGGGGACACATTCAGTACTTC